This T cell receptor beta chain was recorded in a study of cytomegalovirus exposure and HLA in healthy donors. Across the study: There were some 380 genotyped donors. Of these, 81% fell in the genetic ancestry cluster associated with self-reported Caucasian donors.

Findings and caveats of the study: Among the most significant clusters, several appeared linked to common viral pathogens in a later analysis. Later analysis demonstrated an association between a missense DCLRE1C variant and TCR beta V- and J-gene trimming.

A remark on this clone: Its antigen is not known.

CDR1 and CDR2 from the germline V gene are SGHRS and YFSETQ. There are 17 residues in the CDR3. The V gene lost 1 base and the J gene lost 0 bases, with 17 bases spanning the gap. PCR amplification relied on 60 Vbeta primers (plus 13 Jbeta primers). Generated by immunoSEQ multiplex PCR, the TCRdb table keeps only in-frame clones and is missing some. This table holds about 130,000 clones, 65% to 80% found once. This TCR was sampled from a human donor in good health. V usage is TRBV5-1 and J usage is TRBJ2-7; tentatively, D is TRBD2 (6 bases). The sequenced material came from PBMCs. DNA for the CDR3: TGCGCCAGCAGCTTGTCGGAAGGCGGGGCCAGCTCCTACGAGCAGTACTTC. This encodes CASSLSEGGASSYEQYF.